The entry below describes one T cell receptor beta chain. This specimen belongs to a study of neoadjuvant anti-PD-1 for oral cavity cancer. Blood libraries mostly used roughly 0.5 ug genomic DNA, six replicates each. Assay used: immunoSEQ multiplex PCR; TCRdb lists only in-frame clones, some missing. Of about 39,000 clones in the sample, 77% are singletons; the top ten hold approximately 5%. Time point described: after neoadjuvant nivolumab, at surgical resection. The patients had HPV-negative, locally advanced oral cavity squamous cell carcinoma. CDR1 SGHTS and CDR2 YDEGEE come from the germline V gene. The CDR3 is 13 amino acids. Deletions cut 4 bases from V and 4 bases from J, with 12 bases between.

This chain joins TRBV5-8 and TRBJ2-7; tentative D call: TRBD2 (6 bases). The source of this sequence is a person aged 40 to 85 with oral cavity squamous cell carcinoma. Sequenced here: PBMCs, sampled after nivolumab (anti-PD-1) treatment. The chain's CDR3 is CASSTRDFYEQYF. Here the CDR3 DNA reads TGTGCCAGCAGCACCCGGGACTTTTACGAGCAGTACTTC.